The next 27 T cell receptor beta chains were all read from a single sample in a study of T cells after posttransplantation cyclophosphamide (dated by TCRdb to 2016 to 2018). Libraries were made using the immunoSEQ multiplex PCR assay. TCRdb took over this immuneACCESS table, retaining in-frame rearrangements with V and J assigned. Such tables are incomplete; in checked studies, under half of the missing clones stem from an unresolved V gene, and the remainder is unexplained. The sample profile shows 32,000 or so clones; around 90% of them were found once. The top ten clones comprise approximately 15% of the sample. The material sequenced was PBMCs. Receptors were obtained from a woman aged 40 to 50 with a blood cancer, CMV-positive, and with a related stem cell donor.

CDR3 protein: CASRYGGSQNYGYTF. The DNA of the CDR3 is TGTGCCAGTCGCTACGGGGGTTCCCAAAACTATGGCTACACCTTC. The genes are TRBV18 and TRBJ1-2; tentative D call: TRBD1 (5 bases). There are 15 residues in the CDR3. Germline-derived CDR1 and CDR2 are KGHSH and LQKENI. The ends were cut back, 9 bases at V and 2 bases at J, with 19 bases in the middle. The full variable domain, in which reference TRBV18 and TRBJ1-2 provide the parts outside the CDR3, is NAGVMQNPRHLVRRRGQEARLRCSPMKGHSHVYWYRQLPEEGLKFMVYLQKENIIDESGMPKERFSAEFPKEGPSILRIQQVVRGDSAAYFCASRYGGSQNYGYTFGSGTRLTVV.

The chain uses TRBV27 and TRBJ1-1; no firm D call. The germline CDR1 and CDR2 sequences are MNHEY and SMNVEV (reference sequence). Trimming removed 2 bases from V and 1 base from J, with 5 bases in between. CDR3 length: 13 amino acids. The CDR3 bases are TGTGCCAGCAGTTTAACGAGGAACACTGAAGCTTTCTTT. Its translation is CASSLTRNTEAFF.

This clone was seen only once. Germline and junction disagree at one end, which may indicate a read error. Other DNA sequences in the same sample also yield this CDR3. CDR3 DNA: TGCGCCAGCAGCTCTCCCCGGGGGGGCCGAGGGTCAGATACGCAGTATTTT. This codes for CASSSPRGGRGSDTQYF. The gene calls are TRBV7-2 and TRBJ2-3, with 8 bases identical to TRBD2. The CDR3 consists of 17 residues. Germline assignment: CDR1 SGHTA and CDR2 FQGNSA.

Here the CDR3 reads CASSLQGSGANVLTF. CDR3 coding DNA: TGTGCCAGCTCACTACAGGGCTCTGGGGCCAACGTCCTGACTTTC. The rearrangement links TRBV18 to TRBJ2-6; tentatively, D is TRBD1 (6 bases). Trimming took 4 bases from V and 0 from J, leaving 7 bases between them. CDR1 and CDR2 from the germline V gene are KGHSH and LQKENI. The CDR3 length is 15 residues.

The chain is built from TRBV9 and TRBJ2-1, with 10 nucleotides matching TRBD2. The trim removed 0 bases at V and 0 bases at J, leaving 3 bases unmatched. CDR1 is SGDLS, CDR2 YYNGEE, per germline. The CDR3 is 17 residues long. The CDR3 DNA follows: TGTGCCAGCAGCGTAGTAAGCGGGGGGGCCTCCTACAATGAGCAGTTCTTC. Protein product: CASSVVSGGASYNEQFF.

The V and J genes are TRBV18 and TRBJ2-7; 7 bases agree with TRBD1. The CDR3 consists of 15 residues. Trimming took 2 bases from V and 5 from J; bases not matched to a gene: 9. CDR1 is KGHSH and CDR2 is LQKENI in the germline V gene. CDR3 loop: CASSPVETGLHEQYF. CDR3 DNA: TGTGCCAGCTCACCAGTTGAGACAGGGTTACACGAGCAGTACTTC.

The chain carries TRBV28 and TRBJ2-5; 8 bases line up with TRBD1. This CDR3 is 16 amino acids long. Germline values: CDR1 MDHEN, CDR2 SYDVKM. V was clipped by 2 bases and J by 5 bases; unmatched bases: 10. Here the CDR3 DNA reads TGTGCCAGCAGTTTACGCACAGGGGGAGAAAGGGAGACCCAGTACTTC. The encoded protein is CASSLRTGGERETQYF.

V is TRBV10-3 and J is TRBJ1-1, with D unresolved. Germline V CDR1 and CDR2: ENHRY, SYGVKD. CDR3 length: 12 residues. Trimming pared 3 bases from V and 6 bases from J, leaving 8 bases between. As DNA, the CDR3 is TGTGCCATCAGTGACTCCCCCGCTGAAGCTTTCTTT. The encoded protein is CAISDSPAEAFF.

The V gene is TRBV12-5, the J gene TRBJ2-1; 7 bases match TRBD1. The CDR3 contains 15 residues. The germline V gene has CDR1 LGHNT and CDR2 FRNRAP. The V gene end was trimmed by 0 bases and the J gene end by 5 bases; junction bases not matched to a gene: 4. CDR3 in amino acids: CASGLVQGFDNEQFF. As DNA, the CDR3 is TGTGCTAGTGGTTTGGTACAGGGGTTCGACAATGAGCAGTTCTTC. Based on the CDR3 plus reference TRBV12-5 and TRBJ2-1, the full variable domain is DARVTQTPRHKVTEMGQEVTMRCQPILGHNTVFWYRQTMMQGLELLAYFRNRAPLDDSGMPKDRFSAEMPDATLATLKIQPSEPRDSAVYFCASGLVQGFDNEQFFGPGTRLTVL.

This chain uses TRBV5-1 with TRBJ2-5; D not certain. Judging by the DNA end, TRBJ2-7 fits better; the J call may be wrong. From germline, CDR1 is SGHRS and CDR2 YFSETQ. CDR3 length: 11 amino acids. CDR3 bases: TGCGCCAGCAGCTTGGCCTACGAGCAGTACTTC. Translated: CASSLAYEQYF.

V and J are TRBV18 and TRBJ2-7; TRBD2 matches at 11 bases. In germline, CDR1 is KGHSH, CDR2 LQKENI. This CDR3 is 17 amino acids long. V was pared by 4 bases and J by 3 bases, with 11 bases of the junction left unmatched. The CDR3 nucleotides are TGTGCCAGCTCACGGGCCCTAACTAGCGGGGGTTTCTACGAGCAGTACTTC. Residues: CASSRALTSGGFYEQYF.

J is TRBJ2-1 and V is TRBV5-1; the match to TRBD1 covers 8 bases. The CDR3 is 16 residues long. The germline V gene has CDR1 SGHRS and CDR2 YFSETQ. Trimming took 2 bases from V and 3 from J; bases not matched to a gene: 7. Here the CDR3 DNA reads TGCGCCAGCAGCTTCCTTATGACAGGGGACTACAATGAGCAGTTCTTC. Protein: CASSFLMTGDYNEQFF.

The rearrangement links TRBV2 to TRBJ1-1; D might be TRBD1 (5 bases). V was clipped by 6 bases and J by 2 bases, with 13 bases between them. The CDR3 extends over 14 amino acids. Per germline, CDR1 SNHLY and CDR2 FYNNEI. The CDR3 DNA sequence: TGTGCCAGCAGCCCAGGGCAGGCTAACACTGAAGCTTTCTTT. This translates into CASSPGQANTEAFF.

This clone occurred a few times. CDR3 DNA sequence: TGTGCCAGCAGCGGGGCGGGGAGGGAGGGCACAGATACGCAGTATTTT. As protein: CASSGAGREGTDTQYF. The chain joins TRBV5-4 to TRBJ2-3; 7 bases match TRBD2. The germline V gene encodes CDR1 SGHNT and CDR2 YYREEE (reference sequence). This CDR3 is 16 amino acids long. V gave up 4 bases and J gave up 1 base; unmatched junction bases: 9.

This chain uses TRBV7-2 with TRBJ2-5, with TRBD2 as a possible D gene (5 bases). Trimming shortened V by 1 base and J by 5 bases, and 11 bases separated the two germline ends. The CDR3 totals 14 residues. Germline CDR1 and CDR2: SGHTA and FQGNSA. CDR3 residues: CASSLGGLWETQYF. CDR3 coding DNA: TGTGCCAGCAGCTTAGGCGGGTTGTGGGAGACCCAGTACTTC.

This clone appeared a few times. The V gene is TRBV6-6, the J gene TRBJ1-6; tentative D call: TRBD1 (5 bases). The CDR3 has 14 residues. Trimming removed 0 bases from V and 8 bases from J, with 8 bases in between. From germline, CDR1 is MNHNY and CDR2 SVGAGI (reference sequence). CDR3 sequence reads: CASSYSGHDSPLHF. As DNA, the CDR3 is TGTGCCAGCAGTTACTCGGGGCACGATTCACCCCTCCACTTT.

This clone occurred a few times. This chain joins TRBV11-1 and TRBJ2-1, with a possible D match to TRBD1 (5 bases). The CDR3 runs 15 residues. Germline CDR1 and CDR2: SGHAT and FQDESV (reference sequence). Trimming left V 7 bases short and J 0 bases short, with 13 bases between. The CDR3 sequence: CASTPSGASYNEQFF. CDR3 DNA sequence: TGTGCCAGCACCCCGAGTGGGGCCTCCTACAATGAGCAGTTCTTC.

V usage is TRBV6-5 and J usage is TRBJ1-1; TRBD1 is a possible D gene (6 bases). Germline V gene lookup returns CDR1 MNHEY and CDR2 SVGAGI. The CDR3 is 14 amino acids. V shed 4 bases and J shed 3 bases, with 12 bases lying between them. The CDR3 protein is CASSSRGEDTEAFF. The CDR3 bases are TGTGCCAGCAGTTCCAGGGGAGAAGACACTGAAGCTTTCTTT.

The J gene is TRBJ2-3, the V gene TRBV5-1; TRBD2 agrees at 8 bases. V shed 0 bases, J shed 1 base, and the junction held 10 bases outside the gene matches. From germline, CDR1 is SGHRS and CDR2 YFSETQ. The CDR3 contains 18 residues. CDR3 sequence (DNA): TGCGCCAGCAGCTTGGGGCGGGGGGCGAGCCCTGGCACAGATACGCAGTATTTT. It yields the protein CASSLGRGASPGTDTQYF. The whole variable domain, remainder taken from reference TRBV5-1 and TRBJ2-3, is KAGVTQTPRYLIKTRGQQVTLSCSPISGHRSVSWYQQTPGQGLQFLFEYFSETQRNKGNFPGRFSGRQFSNSRSEMNVSTLELGDSALYLCASSLGRGASPGTDTQYFGPGTRLTVL.

The V call is TRBV19, the J call TRBJ1-5; no reliable D call. This CDR3 region has 12 residues. The germline V and J ends were trimmed by 5 bases and 6 bases, with 8 bases remaining between them. Germline loops: CDR1 LNHDA, CDR2 SQIVND (reference sequence). CDR3 sequence (DNA): TGTGCCAGTAGTCCCAACGGTCAGCCCCAGCATTTT. It specifies CASSPNGQPQHF.

The chain uses TRBV19 and TRBJ2-7; D not resolved. CDR1 LNHDA and CDR2 SQIVND come from the germline V gene (reference sequence). The V gene lost 2 bases and the J gene lost 3 bases, with 5 bases spanning the gap. The CDR3 runs to 12 residues. The CDR3 sequence: CASSIRGYEQYF. The CDR3 region has the DNA TGTGCCAGTAGTATAAGAGGCTACGAGCAGTACTTC.

This clone has only a few counts. The rearrangement joins TRBV2 to TRBJ1-2, with TRBD1 matching 8 bases. Germline V CDR1 and CDR2: SNHLY, FYNNEI. V shed 7 bases and J 3 bases; nucleotides not matched to a gene: 4. This CDR3 has 13 amino acids. Here the CDR3 reads CASNLGQDYGYTF. The DNA of the CDR3 is TGTGCCAGCAACCTGGGACAGGACTATGGCTACACCTTC.

This chain links TRBV19 with TRBJ2-2, with D unresolved. The germline V and J ends were trimmed by 2 bases and 0 bases, with 10 bases remaining between them. CDR3 length equals 16 residues. CDR1 LNHDA and CDR2 SQIVND come from the germline V gene (reference sequence). The CDR3 nucleotides are TGTGCCAGTAGTATAAGAACATCTGCGAACACCGGGGAGCTGTTTTTT. This sequence encodes CASSIRTSANTGELFF.

The J gene is TRBJ2-1, the V gene TRBV19; possible D gene TRBD2, 5 bases. The germline CDR1 and CDR2 sequences are LNHDA and SQIVND (reference sequence). Trimming pared 6 bases from V and 9 bases from J, leaving 12 bases between. This CDR3 contains 12 residues. The CDR3 protein is CASSSEGGEQFF. CDR3 sequence (DNA): TGTGCCAGTAGCTCTGAGGGTGGTGAGCAGTTCTTC.

This clone was observed a few times. The CDR3 spells CATGDRLNTEAFF. In nucleotides, the CDR3 is TGTGCCACAGGGGACAGACTGAACACTGAAGCTTTCTTT. The V gene is TRBV10-3, the J gene TRBJ1-1; 7 nucleotides line up with TRBD1. CDR3 length equals 13 residues. Trimming removed 10 bases from V and 0 bases from J; junction bases left unmatched: 5. CDR1 is ENHRY, CDR2 SYGVKD, per germline.

The J gene is TRBJ2-3, the V gene TRBV5-6; TRBD1 matches 10 bases. Germline values: CDR1 SGHDT, CDR2 YYEEEE. This CDR3 has 15 amino acids. After removal of 4 bases from V and 6 bases from J, the junction contained 8 bases not matched to a gene. In nucleotides, the CDR3 is TGTGCCAGCAGCGGGGACAGGGGCGTTTTTGATACGCAGTATTTT. It encodes CASSGDRGVFDTQYF.

The chain links TRBV7-2 to TRBJ2-5, with 7 bases fitting TRBD2. Germline values: CDR1 SGHTA, CDR2 FQGNSA. J gave up 5 bases and V 5 bases, and 8 bases lay outside the gene matches. The CDR3 totals 14 residues. The CDR3 protein is CASSPRTSGETQYF. Written as DNA, the CDR3 is TGTGCCAGCAGCCCCCGGACTAGTGGTGAGACCCAGTACTTC.